This TCR beta chain was found in a study of response to subunit inactivated influenza vaccine. This clonotype was counted at least ten times. Each CDR3 protein is one row after TCRdb ran MiXCR on the RT-PCR reads. The sample includes around 540,000 distinct CDR3 sequences, around 11% of them seen just once. The CDR3 length is 18 residues. The V gene's germline CDR1 is SGHKS and CDR2 YYEKEE (reference sequence). Trimming took off 4 bases at V and 2 bases at J, with 23 bases between the two ends. The chain is built from TRBV5-5 and TRBJ2-3; D not resolved. Source: PBMCs from blood, taken on the day of vaccination. This receptor was obtained from a man aged 45-65 years who received an inactivated influenza vaccine. The CDR3 DNA reads TGTGCCAGCAGCCTGTCGGGCCGGACCATAAGATCCACAGATACGCAGTATTTT. Translating gives CASSLSGRTIRSTDTQYF.